The entry below gives a single TCR beta chain sequence along with its context. What this receptor recognizes is not known. Qualities for individual bases were not recorded, and no much larger clone is one base off. For CDR1 and CDR2, the germline V gene lists SGHTA and FQGNSA. Relative to germline, V is 3 bases shorter and J is 8 bases shorter, with 20 bases between their ends. The CDR3 goes from the cysteine to the phenylalanine over 16 residues. This entry keeps only the CDR3 DNA: 48 bases, framed from base 1. The trial excluded patients who had a history of autoimmune disease or were on systemic immunosuppression. In every dose cohort, peripheral blood was drawn for TCR sequencing at baseline, cycle 4 day 1, and cycle 7 day 1. The samples were drawn from a first-in-human, open-label, multicenter phase I dose-escalation trial of ivuxolimab. Adults with locally advanced or metastatic head and neck squamous cell, hepatocellular, melanoma or renal cell carcinoma were enrolled in the trial. Before TCR sequencing, CD4+ T cells and CD8+ T cells from peripheral blood were sorted into separate populations.

To sequence the TCRbeta CDR3 region, genomic DNA was isolated from the sorted cells. The immunoSEQ Assay was used to sequence the TCRbeta CDR3 regions. TCRdb mirrors the immuneACCESS table, restricted to in-frame sequences. Some clones are absent from its copies; in checked studies, under half trace to an unresolved V gene, and the reason for the others is unknown. The sample has under 45,000 clones on record, approximately 82% of them singletons. The top ten hold approximately 22% of the sample. This sample stems from a study of OX40 agonist ivuxolimab in advanced cancers. Regarding the research as a whole: Ivuxolimab was an agonistic, fully human IgG2 monoclonal antibody directed against OX40 (CD134), a costimulatory receptor. Intravenous ivuxolimab was administered to patients every 2 weeks at six dose levels: 0.01, 0.1, 0.3, 1.5, 3 and 10 mg/kg. Of the roughly 52 patients in dose escalation, about 19 had hepatocellular carcinoma, some 15 had melanoma, 9 had renal cell carcinoma and 9 had head and neck cancer. In the dose-escalation cohort, roughly 82% of patients were male, and the mean age was 60 years with a range of roughly 23 to 79. Prior anti-PD-1, anti-PD-L1 or anti-CTLA-4 therapy was permitted, and approximately 40% of dose-escalation patients had received checkpoint inhibitors. Partial responses occurred in three dose-escalation patients, of whom one had hepatocellular carcinoma and two had cutaneous melanoma. The point of sequencing TCRbeta in the periphery was to test whether ivuxolimab changed TCR sequence diversity and drove clonal T-cell expansion. The paper covers the monotherapy dose-escalation part of the phase I ivuxolimab trial, which included N ≈ 57 patients.

Results the study describes overall, beyond this receptor: In the 0.1-3.0 mg/kg groups, partial responders had among the lowest normalized peripheral clonal expansion, particularly in CD8+ T cells. Low levels of normalized T-cell clonal expansion were also seen in some nonresponding patients. After ivuxolimab, CD8+ T cells had more expanded clones than CD4+ T cells on average. Clonal expansion of both CD4+ and CD8+ blood T cells was observed from baseline to week 6 at doses 0.1 to 3.0 mg/kg. Which antigens the clonally expanded peripheral T cells were specific for was not determined.

The origin of this receptor is an adult with an advanced solid tumor such as melanoma, head and neck, liver or kidney cancer. The chain is made from TRBV7-2 and TRBJ2-1; a tentative D match to TRBD1 spans 6 bases. The sequencing used CD4+ or CD8+ T cells sorted from blood, collected in a trial of the OX40 agonist ivuxolimab. The DNA is TGTGCCAGCAGCTTGGAGACAGGAGTTAGGCACTATGAGCAGTTCTTC. This is translated as CASSLETGVRHYEQFF.